These 15 T cell receptor beta chains came from one sample sequenced in a study of blood T cell repertoires in COVID-19. Libraries were prepared by immunoSEQ multiplex PCR; TCRdb keeps only in-frame clonotypes and omits some of them. This table has about 33,000 clones, 70% to 90% appearing once. The sequencing sample was made of peripheral blood. The receptors were gathered from a woman of 80 years or more with active or convalescent COVID-19.

The chain joins TRBV18 to TRBJ1-4, with D unclear. Trimming removed 0 bases at V and 0 bases at J, with 8 bases between. The germline CDR1 and CDR2 sequences are KGHSH and LQKENI. The CDR3 has 16 residues. CDR3 region: CASSPPLPTTNEKLFF. The CDR3 DNA follows: TGTGCCAGCTCACCACCGCTACCAACAACTAATGAAAAACTGTTTTTT. Based on the CDR3 plus reference TRBV18 and TRBJ1-4, the full variable domain is NAGVMQNPRHLVRRRGQEARLRCSPMKGHSHVYWYRQLPEEGLKFMVYLQKENIIDESGMPKERFSAEFPKEGPSILRIQQVVRGDSAAYFCASSPPLPTTNEKLFFGSGTQLSVL.

This sequence joins TRBV5-1 and TRBJ1-3, with TRBD1 identical over 11 bases. The CDR3 covers 16 residues. In germline, CDR1 is SGHRS, CDR2 YFSETQ. The V and J ends lost 0 bases and 4 bases, in that order; junction bases with no gene match: 3. The CDR3 nucleotides read TGCGCCAGCAGCTTGGGGACAGGGGGCTCCGGAAACACCATATATTTT. It encodes CASSLGTGGSGNTIYF. Full variable domain (missing parts from reference TRBV5-1 and TRBJ1-3): KAGVTQTPRYLIKTRGQQVTLSCSPISGHRSVSWYQQTPGQGLQFLFEYFSETQRNKGNFPGRFSGRQFSNSRSEMNVSTLELGDSALYLCASSLGTGGSGNTIYFGEGSWLTVV.

In its sample, this clone was seen once. The J gene is TRBJ2-7, the V gene TRBV5-1; TRBD2 aligns across 12 bases. This CDR3 region has 16 residues. V lost 1 base, J lost 3 bases, and 5 bases stayed unmatched. Per germline, CDR1 SGHRS and CDR2 YFSETQ. The chain's CDR3 is CASSLWASGRDYEQYF. In DNA, the CDR3 is TGCGCCAGCAGCTTGTGGGCTAGCGGGAGGGACTACGAGCAGTACTTC.

The chain employs TRBV30 and TRBJ2-7; 9 nucleotides align to TRBD1. Germline lookup yields CDR1 GTSNPN and CDR2 SVGIG (reference sequence). The CDR3 totals 15 residues. The trim removed 4 bases at V and 0 bases at J, leaving 7 bases unmatched. In DNA form, the CDR3 reads TGTGCCTGGACCTGGGGGACAGGGAGCTCCTACGAGCAGTACTTC. Protein: CAWTWGTGSSYEQYF. Combining the CDR3 with reference TRBV30 and TRBJ2-7 gives the whole variable domain SQTIHQWPATLVQPVGSPLSLECTVEGTSNPNLYWYRQAAGRGLQLLFYSVGIGQISSEVPQNLSASRPQDRQFILSSKKLLLSDSGFYLCAWTWGTGSSYEQYFGPGTRLTVT.

This sequence joins TRBV11-2 and TRBJ2-7; 7 bases fit TRBD2. The CDR3 is 16 residues long. CDR1 and CDR2 from the germline V gene are SGHAT and FQNNGV. With V trimmed by 5 bases and J by 9 bases, 19 bases remained unmatched. CDR3 nucleotides: TGTGCCAGCAGCATGGGAAGGGCTAGCGGACCCTCGGGGCAGTACTTC. Translated: CASSMGRASGPSGQYF.

This sequence joins TRBV5-1 and TRBJ2-1; TRBD2 matches 10 bases. V gave up 2 bases and J gave up 8 bases; unmatched junction bases: 7. The length of the CDR3 is 15 residues. Per the germline V gene, CDR1 is SGHRS and CDR2 is YFSETQ. CDR3 residues: CASSFGTSVPDEQFF. CDR3 coding DNA: TGCGCCAGCAGCTTCGGGACTAGCGTACCAGATGAGCAGTTCTTC. Full variable domain (missing parts from reference TRBV5-1 and TRBJ2-1): KAGVTQTPRYLIKTRGQQVTLSCSPISGHRSVSWYQQTPGQGLQFLFEYFSETQRNKGNFPGRFSGRQFSNSRSEMNVSTLELGDSALYLCASSFGTSVPDEQFFGPGTRLTVL.

This rearrangement joins TRBV30 to TRBJ1-1; 8 nucleotides agree with TRBD1. There are 12 residues in the CDR3. With V trimmed by 8 bases and J by 1 base, 3 bases remained unmatched. Germline V gene data show CDR1 as GTSNPN and CDR2 as SVGIG (reference sequence). Here the CDR3 reads CARGQENTEAFF. The CDR3 DNA follows: TGTGCCAGGGGACAGGAGAACACTGAAGCTTTCTTT.

The CDR3 DNA reads as TGTGCCAGCAGCTTAGGCAGGGGTACGATCCACGAGCAGTACTTC. Amino acid sequence: CASSLGRGTIHEQYF. The chain uses TRBV11-1 and TRBJ2-7; maybe TRBD1 (6 bases). V lost 1 base and J lost 5, with 15 bases in between. Germline assignment: CDR1 SGHAT and CDR2 FQDESV (reference sequence). The CDR3 totals 15 residues.

The chain links TRBV12-3 or TRBV12-4 to TRBJ2-1; no clear D. V lost 7 bases and J lost 3, with 7 bases in between. The CDR3 consists of 12 residues. The CDR3 is CASKPYYNEQFF. The CDR3 region has the DNA TGTGCCAGCAAACCCTACTACAATGAGCAGTTCTTC.

The V and J genes are TRBV5-4 and TRBJ1-1, with D perhaps TRBD1 (6 bases). V lost 1 base, J lost 0 bases, and 7 bases lay in between. Germline CDR1 reads SGHNT; CDR2 reads YYREEE (reference sequence). The CDR3 totals 14 residues. The CDR3 spells CASSLQGMNTEAFF. CDR3 in DNA: TGTGCCAGCAGCTTGCAGGGGATGAACACTGAAGCTTTCTTT.

This rearrangement joins TRBV5-1 to TRBJ2-2; 15 bases map to TRBD2. CDR3 length equals 19 residues. Trimming removed 3 bases from V and 6 bases from J; junction bases left unmatched: 12. Germline V gives CDR1 SGHRS, CDR2 YFSETQ. The CDR3 DNA reads as TGCGCCAGCAGCTCGATAACGGGACTAGCGGGGGGACTCCCCGGGGAGCTGTTTTTT. It specifies CASSSITGLAGGLPGELFF.

The rearrangement links TRBV10-2 to TRBJ2-2; 13 bases fit TRBD2. The V gene's germline CDR1 is WSHSY and CDR2 SAAADI. The CDR3 runs 19 residues. V lost 6 bases, J lost 0 bases, and 10 bases stayed unmatched. Here the CDR3 DNA reads TGCGCCAGCAGCTACGGACTAGCGGGGGTTCCGGCGAACACCGGGGAGCTGTTTTTT. This translates into CASSYGLAGVPANTGELFF.

The chain combines TRBV28 with TRBJ1-1, with D possibly matching TRBD1 (6 bases). Germline V gene lookup returns CDR1 MDHEN and CDR2 SYDVKM. The V gene lost 6 bases and the J gene lost 5 bases, with 19 bases spanning the gap. CDR3 length: 15 amino acids. CDR3 nucleotide sequence: TGTGCCAGCAGATTCCTCTTAGGGGGAGGGACTGAAGCTTTCTTT. Encoded protein: CASRFLLGGGTEAFF.

This clone has a handful of counts. The genes are TRBV2 and TRBJ2-2, with 14 nucleotides matching TRBD2. The trim removed 5 bases at V and 2 bases at J, leaving 4 bases unmatched. The CDR3 consists of 17 residues. Germline values: CDR1 SNHLY, CDR2 FYNNEI. CDR3 protein: CASSTGTSGRNTGELFF. The CDR3 DNA reads TGTGCCAGCAGTACGGGGACTAGCGGGAGAAACACCGGGGAGCTGTTTTTT.

The chain recombines TRBV5-1 with TRBJ2-3; 7 nucleotides agree with TRBD2. Per the germline V gene, CDR1 is SGHRS and CDR2 is YFSETQ. V trimming: 4 bases; J trimming: 4 bases; junction bases outside the gene matches: 9. The CDR3 covers 15 residues. As DNA, the CDR3 is TGCGCCAGCAGCGGCCCGAGCGGGGCGGCAGATACGCAGTATTTT. Translating gives CASSGPSGAADTQYF.